The rows below give T cell receptor beta chains drawn from one sample of a study of human T cells and chemical hapten exposure. MiXCR was run by TCRdb on the RACE reads, yielding one entry per CDR3 protein. The repertoire has fewer than 150,000 distinct CDR3 sequences, approximately 10% of them found once; the top ten carry 1.4%. The sample consisted of whole blood, taken in connection with sensitization to the hapten diphenylcyclopropenone (DPC). Source of these receptors: a woman aged 45-60 years with alopecia areata. Some clones in this sample may be carry-over from other donors' samples. Both conserved end residues are trimmed from each CDR3. The D gene is left open where the match is weak.

D,J,V,CDR3
TRBD2,TRBJ2-3,TRBV27,ASSPSAGELRDMQY
TRBD1,TRBJ2-6,TRBV28,ASSFARFGTGKSGANVLT
-,TRBJ2-3,TRBV7-2,ASSLRVDTQY
-,TRBJ1-4,TRBV5-1,ASSLPNEKLF
-,TRBJ1-1,TRBV18,ASSPRRMNTEAF
-,TRBJ2-5,TRBV5-1,ASTTEGSYQETQY
-,TRBJ2-5,TRBV29-1,SVDPRAGKETQY
-,TRBJ1-5,TRBV7-2,ASSLGRVSNQPQH
TRBD2,TRBJ2-1,TRBV4-3,ASSQDHRVAGNNEQF
-,TRBJ1-5,TRBV6-5,ASSYANQPQH
-,TRBJ1-1,TRBV5-6,ATYKRRLNTEAF